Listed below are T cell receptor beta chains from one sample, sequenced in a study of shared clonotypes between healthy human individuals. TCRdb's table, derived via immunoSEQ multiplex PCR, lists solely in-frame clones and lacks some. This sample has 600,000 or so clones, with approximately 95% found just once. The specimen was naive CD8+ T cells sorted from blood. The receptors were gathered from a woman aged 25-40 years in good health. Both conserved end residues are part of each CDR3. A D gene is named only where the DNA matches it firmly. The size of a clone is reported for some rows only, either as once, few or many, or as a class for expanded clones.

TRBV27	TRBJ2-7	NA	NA	CASSSTARSSYEQYF	TGTGCCAGCAGTTCGACCGCAAGGAGCTCCTACGAGCAGTACTTC
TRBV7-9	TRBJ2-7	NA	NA	CASRPRSSYEQYF	TGTGCCAGCCGCCCAAGGTCTTCCTACGAGCAGTACTTC
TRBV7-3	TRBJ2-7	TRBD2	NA	CASSFGGGPYEQYF	TGTGCCAGCAGCTTTGGGGGAGGGCCCTACGAGCAGTACTTC
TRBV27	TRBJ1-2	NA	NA	CASSYQGGSNYGYTF	TGTGCCAGCAGTTACCAGGGTGGGTCTAACTATGGCTACACCTTC
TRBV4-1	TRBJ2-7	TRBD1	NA	CASSQDPGQGVYEQYF	TGCGCCAGCAGCCAAGATCCCGGACAGGGTGTCTACGAGCAGTACTTC
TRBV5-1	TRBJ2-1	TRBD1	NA	CASSFTQGIHNEQFF	TGCGCCAGCAGCTTCACACAGGGGATTCACAATGAGCAGTTCTTC
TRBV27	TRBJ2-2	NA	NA	CASSLSFFTGELFF	TGTGCCAGCAGTTTGTCGTTCTTCACCGGGGAGCTGTTTTTT
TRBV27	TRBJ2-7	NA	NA	CATKLIDTPSYEQYF	TGTGCCACCAAATTGATTGACACCCCGTCCTACGAGCAGTACTTC
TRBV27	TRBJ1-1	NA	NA	CASSLRQRRNTEAFF	TGTGCCAGCAGTTTGAGGCAGCGGAGGAACACTGAAGCTTTCTTT
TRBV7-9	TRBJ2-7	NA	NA	CASIGGARGSSAPYEQYF	TGTGCCAGCATAGGGGGGGCCAGAGGCTCCTCAGCCCCCTACGAGCAGTACTTC
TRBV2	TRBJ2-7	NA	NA	CASSEALLDYEQYF	TGTGCCAGCAGTGAAGCGCTTCTAGACTACGAGCAGTACTTC
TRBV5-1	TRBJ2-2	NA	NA	CASSFRDFITGELFF	TGCGCCAGCAGCTTCCGGGACTTCATAACCGGGGAGCTGTTTTTT
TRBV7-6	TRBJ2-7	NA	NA	CASSLWGDSYEQYF	TGTGCCAGCAGCTTATGGGGGGATTCTTACGAGCAGTACTTC
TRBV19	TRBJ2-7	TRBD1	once	CASSGTVDYEQYF	TGTGCCAGTAGTGGGACAGTCGACTACGAGCAGTACTTC
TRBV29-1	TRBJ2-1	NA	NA	CSVEGASFHEQFF	TGCAGCGTTGAAGGGGCCAGCTTCCATGAGCAGTTCTTC
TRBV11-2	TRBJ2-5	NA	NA	CASSLLSLGTQYF	TGTGCCAGCAGCCTACTCTCGCTCGGAACCCAGTACTTC
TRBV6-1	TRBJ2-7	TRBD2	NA	CASSEAALAGGPYEQYF	TGTGCCAGCAGTGAAGCGGCACTAGCGGGAGGGCCCTACGAGCAGTACTTC
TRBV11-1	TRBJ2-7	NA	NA	CASSGTWRESSYEQYF	TGTGCCAGCAGCGGTACCTGGCGGGAAAGCTCCTACGAGCAGTACTTC
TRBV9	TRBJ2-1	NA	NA	CASSVFEQPTPYNEQFF	TGTGCCAGCAGCGTTTTTGAGCAGCCAACTCCCTACAATGAGCAGTTCTTC
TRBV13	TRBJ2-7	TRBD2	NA	CASSFKGLATYEQYF	TGTGCCAGCAGCTTTAAAGGACTAGCGACATACGAGCAGTACTTC
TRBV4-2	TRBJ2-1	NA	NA	CASSQVLAGQGKGSYNEQFF	TGTGCCAGCAGCCAGGTCCTAGCGGGACAGGGCAAGGGCTCCTACAATGAGCAGTTCTTC
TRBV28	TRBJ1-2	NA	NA	CASSPGRTYGYTF	TGTGCCAGCAGTCCGGGACGGACCTATGGCTACACCTTC
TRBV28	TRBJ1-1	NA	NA	CASSSYRESVTEAFF	TGTGCCAGCAGTTCATACAGGGAGTCGGTCACTGAAGCTTTCTTT
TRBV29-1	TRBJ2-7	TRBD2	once	CSVVGGSSYEQYF	TGCAGCGTTGTTGGCGGGAGCTCCTACGAGCAGTACTTC
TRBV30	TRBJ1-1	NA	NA	CASALGGHTEAFF	TGTGCCAGCGCTCTCGGGGGACACACTGAAGCTTTCTTT
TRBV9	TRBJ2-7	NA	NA	CASSIGGPTYEQYF	TGTGCCAGCAGCATAGGCGGGCCTACCTACGAGCAGTACTTC
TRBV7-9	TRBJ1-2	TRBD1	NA	CASSPGQGGYGYTF	TGTGCCAGCAGCCCGGGACAGGGCGGGTATGGCTACACCTTC
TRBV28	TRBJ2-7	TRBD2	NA	CASSLSGSSYEQYF	TGTGCCAGCAGTCTTAGCGGGAGTAGCTACGAGCAGTACTTC
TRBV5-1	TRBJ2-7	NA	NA	CASSPGDRFYYEQYF	TGCGCCAGCAGCCCCGGGGACCGATTTTACTACGAGCAGTACTTC
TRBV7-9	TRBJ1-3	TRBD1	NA	CASSSDRGFGNTIYF	TGTGCCAGCAGCTCCGACAGGGGCTTCGGAAACACCATATATTTT
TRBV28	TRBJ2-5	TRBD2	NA	CASSYLGLAGFQETQYF	TGTGCCAGCAGTTACCTTGGACTAGCGGGGTTCCAAGAGACCCAGTACTTC
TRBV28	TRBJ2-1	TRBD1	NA	CASSLFRGTGAHEQFF	TGTGCCAGCAGTTTGTTTAGGGGGACAGGGGCTCATGAGCAGTTCTTC
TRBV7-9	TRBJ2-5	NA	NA	CASSPPKRRRAQETQYF	TGTGCCAGCAGCCCCCCTAAGCGGCGGAGGGCCCAAGAGACCCAGTACTTC
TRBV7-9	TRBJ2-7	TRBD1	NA	CASSLAGQGYEQYF	TGTGCCAGCAGCTTAGCCGGACAGGGCTACGAGCAGTACTTC
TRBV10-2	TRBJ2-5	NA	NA	CASQGTWRYQETQYF	TGCGCCAGTCAAGGGACCTGGAGGTACCAAGAGACCCAGTACTTC
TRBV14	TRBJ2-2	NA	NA	CASSQVLSGELFF	TGTGCCAGCAGCCAAGTCCTCTCCGGGGAGCTGTTTTTT
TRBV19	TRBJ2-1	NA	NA	CASSISGGSSYNEQFF	TGTGCCAGTAGTATAAGTGGTGGATCTTCCTACAATGAGCAGTTCTTC
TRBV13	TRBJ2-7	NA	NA	CASSLEGHGGPPEQYF	TGTGCCAGCAGCTTAGAGGGTCATGGAGGGCCCCCCGAGCAGTACTTC
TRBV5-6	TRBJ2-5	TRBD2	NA	CASSLGVAGVKETQYF	TGTGCCAGCAGCTTGGGGGTAGCGGGAGTGAAGGAGACCCAGTACTTC
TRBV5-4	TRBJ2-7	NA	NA	CASSSRTTTYEQYF	TGTGCCAGCAGCTCCCGGACTACCACCTACGAGCAGTACTTC
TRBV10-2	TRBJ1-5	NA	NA	CASSESGYSNQPQHF	TGCGCCAGCAGTGAATCGGGGTATAGCAATCAGCCCCAGCATTTT
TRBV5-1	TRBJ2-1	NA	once	CASSLVYRANEQFF	TGCGCCAGCAGCTTAGTCTATAGGGCGAATGAGCAGTTCTTC
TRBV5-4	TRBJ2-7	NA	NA	CASSSFLGSYEQYF	TGTGCCAGCAGCTCCTTTCTGGGGTCCTACGAGCAGTACTTC
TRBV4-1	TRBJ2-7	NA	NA	CASSQTTDSSYEQYF	TGCGCCAGCAGCCAAACCACGGACTCTTCCTACGAGCAGTACTTC
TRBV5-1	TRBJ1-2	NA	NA	CASSPVDMVDGYTF	TGCGCCAGCAGCCCAGTTGACATGGTCGATGGCTACACCTTC
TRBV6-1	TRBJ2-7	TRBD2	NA	CASSDGTSGSPTLDEQYF	TGTGCCAGCAGTGATGGGACTAGCGGGAGCCCTACTTTGGACGAGCAGTACTTC
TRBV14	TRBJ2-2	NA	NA	CASSQIGELFF	TGTGCCAGCAGCCAAATCGGGGAGCTGTTTTTT
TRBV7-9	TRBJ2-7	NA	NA	CASRSGLSGYEQYF	TGTGCCAGCAGATCCGGGCTGTCCGGCTACGAGCAGTACTTC
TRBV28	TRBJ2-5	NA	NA	CASSYLAVLGETQYF	TGTGCCAGCAGTTACTTAGCGGTTCTCGGGGAGACCCAGTACTTC
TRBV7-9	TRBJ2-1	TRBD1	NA	CASSLAQGADEQFF	TGTGCCAGCAGCTTAGCGCAGGGGGCAGATGAGCAGTTCTTC
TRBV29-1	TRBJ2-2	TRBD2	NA	CSVSLAGVGTGELFF	TGCAGCGTTTCCCTAGCGGGAGTGGGAACCGGGGAGCTGTTTTTT
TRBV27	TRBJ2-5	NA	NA	CASSGGGTQYF	TGTGCCAGCAGCGGGGGAGGAACCCAGTACTTC